What follows is one TCR beta chain and its context. V lost 1 base, J lost 0 bases, and 0 bases stayed unmatched. CDR3 length: 17 amino acids. Germline V gene lookup returns CDR1 SGHVS and CDR2 FQNEAQ. The data belong to a study of PD-L1 blockade in urothelial cancer. Assay: immunoSEQ multiplex PCR; the TCRdb copy retains only in-frame clones and omits some. The sample lists some 48,000 clones, around 85% occurring once. Time point given: peripheral blood 6 weeks after treatment start. Sequencing used PBMCs, obtained around atezolizumab (anti-PD-L1) treatment. The chain recombines TRBV7-8 with TRBJ2-6; TRBD1 agrees at 10 bases. The receptor was isolated from a man in his fifties or sixties with urothelial cancer. CDR3 protein: CASSLGTGGSGANVLTF. The CDR3, as DNA: TGTGCCAGCAGCTTAGGGACAGGGGGCTCTGGGGCCAACGTCCTGACTTTC.